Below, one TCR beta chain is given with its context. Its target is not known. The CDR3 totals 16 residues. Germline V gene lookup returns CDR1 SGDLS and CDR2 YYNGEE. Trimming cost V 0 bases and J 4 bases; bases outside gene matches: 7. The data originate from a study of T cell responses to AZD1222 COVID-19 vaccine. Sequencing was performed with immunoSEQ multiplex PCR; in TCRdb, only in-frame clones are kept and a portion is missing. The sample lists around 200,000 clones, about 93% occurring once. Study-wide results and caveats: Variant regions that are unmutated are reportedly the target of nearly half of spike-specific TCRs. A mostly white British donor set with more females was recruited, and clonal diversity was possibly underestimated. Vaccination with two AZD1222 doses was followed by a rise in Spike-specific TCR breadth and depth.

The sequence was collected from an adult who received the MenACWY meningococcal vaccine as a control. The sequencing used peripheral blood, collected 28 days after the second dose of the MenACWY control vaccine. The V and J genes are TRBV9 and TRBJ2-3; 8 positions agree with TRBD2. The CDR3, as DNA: TGTGCCAGCAGCGTAGTAGGGTCTAGCGGGTCAGATACGCAGTATTTT. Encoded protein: CASSVVGSSGSDTQYF.